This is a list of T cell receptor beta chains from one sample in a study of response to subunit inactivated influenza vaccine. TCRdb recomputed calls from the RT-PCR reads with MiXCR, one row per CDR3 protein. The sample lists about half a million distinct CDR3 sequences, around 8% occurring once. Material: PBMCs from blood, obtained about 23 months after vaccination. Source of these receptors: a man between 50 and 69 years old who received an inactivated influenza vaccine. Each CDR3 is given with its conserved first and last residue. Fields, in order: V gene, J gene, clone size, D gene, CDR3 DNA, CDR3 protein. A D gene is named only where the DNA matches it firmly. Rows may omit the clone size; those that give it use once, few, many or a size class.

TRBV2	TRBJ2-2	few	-	TGTGCCAGCAGTCTCGACTTCAACACCGGGGAGCTGTTTTTT	CASSLDFNTGELFF
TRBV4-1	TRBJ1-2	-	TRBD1	TGCGCCAGCAGCCAATCCCGGGACAGGGAATTGTATGGCTACACCTTC	CASSQSRDRELYGYTF
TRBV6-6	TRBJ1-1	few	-	TGTGCCAGCAGTTTCAAAGCGAACACTGAAGCTTTCTTT	CASSFKANTEAFF
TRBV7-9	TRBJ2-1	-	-	TGTGCCAGCAGCTTGTGGCAGGGCAGCTCCTACAATGAGCAGTTCTTC	CASSLWQGSSYNEQFF
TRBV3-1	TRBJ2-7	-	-	TGTGCCAGCAGCCAAGTTTCCCCTGGGGCCCACGAGCAGTACTTC	CASSQVSPGAHEQYF
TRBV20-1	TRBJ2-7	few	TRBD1	TGCAGTGCTAGAGGGGCACAGGGGGCGTGGGAGCAGTACTTC	CSARGAQGAWEQYF
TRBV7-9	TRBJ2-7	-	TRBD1	TGTGCCAGCAGCTCTAACAGGGGAGTCGGCGAGCAGTACTTC	CASSSNRGVGEQYF
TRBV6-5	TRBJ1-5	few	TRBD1	TGTGCCAGCAATTCCGCCGGGACAGTGACTAATCAGCCCCAGCATTTT	CASNSAGTVTNQPQHF
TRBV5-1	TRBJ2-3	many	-	TGCGCCAGCAGCTTGGAACCAGGGGGGGGCACAGATACGCAGTATTTT	CASSLEPGGGTDTQYF
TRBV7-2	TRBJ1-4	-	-	TGTGCCAGCACTCGGGGGGTGACTAATGAAAAACTGTTTTTT	CASTRGVTNEKLFF
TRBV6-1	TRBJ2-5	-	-	TGTGCCAGCAGTAATTTAGCGGTAAAAGAGACCCAGTACTTC	CASSNLAVKETQYF
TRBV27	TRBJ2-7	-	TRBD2	TGTGCCAGCAGTTTCGCCGGGAGGGCCGTAACCGAGCAGTACTTC	CASSFAGRAVTEQYF
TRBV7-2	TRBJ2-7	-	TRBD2	TGTGCCAGCAGCTTAGGAGGTAGCGGGAGAGGTTCCGAGCAGTACTTC	CASSLGGSGRGSEQYF
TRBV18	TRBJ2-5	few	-	TGTGCCAGCTCTTCCGGAAGCTCGGGGCTGAGAGAGACCCAGTACTTC	CASSSGSSGLRETQYF
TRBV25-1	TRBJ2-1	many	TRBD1	TGTGCCAGCAGTTGGACAGGGCCGTTCAATGAGCAGTTCTTC	CASSWTGPFNEQFF
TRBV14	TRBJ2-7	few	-	TGTGCCAGCAGCCAATCGGGGCCCGAGCAGTACTTC	CASSQSGPEQYF
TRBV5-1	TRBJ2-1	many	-	TGCGCCAGCAGCTTGGACCCCGTTGTTGGGCGAGAGCAGTTCTTC	CASSLDPVVGREQFF
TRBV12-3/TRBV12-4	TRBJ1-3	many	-	TGTGCCAGCAGTCATAGAACCCAGGGGCTGAGCGGAAACACCATATATTTT	CASSHRTQGLSGNTIYF
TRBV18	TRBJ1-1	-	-	TGTGCCAGCTCACCACCAAGTCAACGGTCTGAAGCTTTCTTT	CASSPPSQRSEAFF
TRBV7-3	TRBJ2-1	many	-	TGTGCCAGCAGCTTCACCGGGGACAATGAGCAGTTCTTC	CASSFTGDNEQFF
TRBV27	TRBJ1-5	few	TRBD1	TGTGCCAGCAGTTCCGGGACAGGGGCCAGCAATCAGCCCCAGCATTTT	CASSSGTGASNQPQHF
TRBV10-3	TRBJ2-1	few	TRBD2	TGTGCCATCAGGGGACTAGCGGGGGGTTACAATGAGCAGTTCTTC	CAIRGLAGGYNEQFF
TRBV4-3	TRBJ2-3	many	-	TGCGCCAGCAGCCACCGGACAGTTTACGAGGCAGATACGCAGTATTTT	CASSHRTVYEADTQYF
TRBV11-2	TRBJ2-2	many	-	TGTGCCAGCAGCCGGCGGGGCGGGGAGCTGTTTTTT	CASSRRGGELFF
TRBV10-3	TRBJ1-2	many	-	TGTGCCATCAGTGAGTCTACAGGGCTTCGAAACTATGGCTACACCTTC	CAISESTGLRNYGYTF
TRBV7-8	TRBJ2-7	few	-	TGTGCCAGCAGCTCACTAGACAGGTCCTACGAGCAGTACTTC	CASSSLDRSYEQYF
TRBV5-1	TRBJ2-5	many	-	TGCGCCAGCAGCTTGGCTCTGGCGGCCCGCCAAGAGACCCAGTACTTC	CASSLALAARQETQYF
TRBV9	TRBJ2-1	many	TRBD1	TGTGCCAGCAGCGCGGGACAGGGCTCCTACAATGAGCAGTTCTTC	CASSAGQGSYNEQFF
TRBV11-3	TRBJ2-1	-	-	TGTGCCAGCAGCTTTAACGGAAAATCCTACAATGAGCAGTTCTTC	CASSFNGKSYNEQFF
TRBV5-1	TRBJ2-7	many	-	TGCGCCAGCAGCTTGGAATTCGGGACCTCCTACGAGCAGTACTTC	CASSLEFGTSYEQYF
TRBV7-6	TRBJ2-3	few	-	TGTGCCAGCAGCGACCAACGGGGGCTCTTAGATACGCAGTATTTT	CASSDQRGLLDTQYF
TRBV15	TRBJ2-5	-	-	TGTGCCACCAGCAGAGATCGGTCGACTGACCTTCAAGAGACCCAGTACTTC	CATSRDRSTDLQETQYF
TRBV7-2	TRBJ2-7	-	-	TGTGCCAGCAGCCCCAGTTTTGGCGAGCAGTACTTC	CASSPSFGEQYF
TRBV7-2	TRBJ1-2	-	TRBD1	TGTGCCAGCAGCTTAGAGGGACAGGGGAGTATCTATGGCTACACCTTC	CASSLEGQGSIYGYTF
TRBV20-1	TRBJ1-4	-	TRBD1	TGCAGTGTCCCGGGACAGGTTAATGAAAAACTGTTTTTT	CSVPGQVNEKLFF
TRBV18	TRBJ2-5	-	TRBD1	TGTGCCAGCTCACCTCCAGGGACAGTCCAAGAGACCCAGTACTTC	CASSPPGTVQETQYF
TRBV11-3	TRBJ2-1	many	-	TGTGCCAGCAGCTTAGACCCTGCCAATGAGCAGTTCTTC	CASSLDPANEQFF
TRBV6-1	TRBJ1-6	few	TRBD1	TGTGCCAGCACTCGGCAGGGGGTGATCAATTCACCCCTCCACTTT	CASTRQGVINSPLHF
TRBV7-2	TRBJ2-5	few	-	TGTGCCAGCAGCTTAAACTCGGTGGTGACCCAGTACTTC	CASSLNSVVTQYF
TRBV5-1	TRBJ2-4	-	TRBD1	TGCGCCAGCAGCTTGGACCCAGGGGGTGGCAAAAACATTCAGTACTTC	CASSLDPGGGKNIQYF
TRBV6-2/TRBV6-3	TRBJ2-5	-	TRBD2	TGTGGGACGAGGACTAGCGGGAAGACCCGGGAGACCCAGTACTTC	CGTRTSGKTRETQYF
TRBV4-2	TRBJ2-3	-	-	TGTGCCAGCAGCCAAGAGGACTCGGGGCGAAGGGGGGATACGCAGTATTTT	CASSQEDSGRRGDTQYF
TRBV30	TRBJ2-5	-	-	TGTGCCTGGAGTGTAGGGGACTACCAAGAGACCCAGTACTTC	CAWSVGDYQETQYF
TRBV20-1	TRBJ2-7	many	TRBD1	TGCAGTGCTAGAGATTCCGTCCCGGGACAGGTTTACGAGCAGTACTTC	CSARDSVPGQVYEQYF
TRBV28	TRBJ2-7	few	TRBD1	TGTGCCAGCAGCGTACAGGGGACCTTATCCTACGAGCAGTACTTC	CASSVQGTLSYEQYF